This T cell receptor (beta chain) was sequenced during a study of blood T cell repertoires in COVID-19. The data were produced by immunoSEQ multiplex PCR, yet TCRdb's version contains in-frame clones alone and is incomplete. In the table there are 350,000 to 400,000 clones, approximately 88% of which are singletons. CDR3 length: 12 amino acids. Germline V gene data show CDR1 as WSHSY and CDR2 as SAAADI. V lost 8 bases, J lost 4 bases, and 1 base stayed unmatched. Those enrolled, adults aged roughly 18 to 89 years, came from roughly 23 US areas. This clone turned up a few times. Sequencing was done on a sample of PBMCs or T cells enriched from blood (not recorded which). The chain combines TRBV10-2 with TRBJ1-1, with 10 bases matching TRBD1. This TCR derives from a woman aged 25 to 39 with acute COVID-19. CDR3 amino acids: CASRTGGTEAFF. In DNA form, the CDR3 reads TGCGCCAGCCGGACAGGGGGCACTGAAGCTTTCTTT.